This T cell receptor beta chain is drawn from a study of T cell responses to AZD1222 COVID-19 vaccine. Study-wide results and caveats: Distributed over spike, vaccine-associated CD4 TCRs predominated at 160-218 and 743-854. Rises in breadth and depth of Spike-specific TCRs came after two AZD1222 doses.

A few counts support this clone. As yet, its antigen is unknown. The CDR3 has 16 amino acids. Germline CDR1 MDHEN, CDR2 SYDVKM. With 8 bases removed from V and 3 bases from J, the gap between germline ends came to 17 bases. Profiling relied on immunoSEQ multiplex PCR, and the TCRdb table lists in-frame clones only, not all of them. The repertoire includes more than 85,000 clones, roughly nine tenths of them detected once, and 4.5% to 5.5% sits in the top ten. The genes are TRBV28 and TRBJ1-6, with unresolved D. The sequence came from an adult in good health. The sequencing used peripheral blood, collected on day 0 of AZD1222 vaccination. DNA for the CDR3: TGTGCCAGCTCCCGGGGAGGCGACGGCTATAATTCACCCCTCCACTTT. Translation: CASSRGGDGYNSPLHF.